Shown below are 30 T cell receptor beta chains from a single sample sequenced in a study of T-cell reconstitution after alpha-beta-depleted transplantation in children. Unique molecular identifiers were incorporated into the prepared TCRbeta library. Via MiXCR, TCRdb re-called the PCR reads, giving one row per CDR3 protein. The sample lists 500,000 to 600,000 distinct CDR3 sequences; around 18% were seen once. The sequences come from PBMCs from the stem cell graft donor, collected from the stem cell graft. Every receptor here comes from a human donor who donated a stem cell graft to a child with acute lymphoblastic leukemia.

The chain couples TRBV5-1 to TRBJ2-7, with D hard to call. Trimming removed 0 bases from V and 2 bases from J, with 9 bases in between. Germline CDR1 reads SGHRS; CDR2 reads YFSETQ. The CDR3 extends over 14 amino acids. CDR3 nucleotide sequence: TGCGCCAGCAGCTTGGTAGCCTTTCCCTACGAGCAGTACTTC. This encodes CASSLVAFPYEQYF.

The chain carries TRBV4-1 and TRBJ2-5; 11 nucleotides line up with TRBD2. V shed 4 bases and J 5 bases; nucleotides not matched to a gene: 6. Germline CDR1 and CDR2: MGHRA and YSYEKL. This CDR3 has 15 residues. CDR3 residues: CASSPGSGRAETQYF. CDR3 sequence (DNA): TGCGCCAGCAGCCCGGGTAGCGGGAGGGCCGAGACCCAGTACTTC.

There are a few counts of this clonotype. The chain has TRBV11-3 and TRBJ2-3; a possible D gene is TRBD1 (6 bases). CDR3 length equals 17 residues. Per germline, CDR1 SGHNT and CDR2 YENEEA. Trimming shortened V by 5 bases and J by 0 bases, and 18 bases separated the two germline ends. CDR3 residues: CASSPLRGLGSTDTQYF. CDR3 bases: TGTGCCAGCAGCCCGCTCAGGGGCCTGGGGAGCACAGATACGCAGTATTTT.

This clonotype was counted only a few times. The V call is TRBV4-1, the J call TRBJ2-7; D not certain. Trimming cost V 3 bases and J 9 bases, with 9 bases left between them. Germline V gene sequence: CDR1 MGHRA, CDR2 YSYEKL. This CDR3 has 11 residues. CDR3 coding DNA: TGCGCCAGCAGCCAGATAGGTCGGCAGTACTTC. It translates to CASSQIGRQYF.

The J gene is TRBJ2-7, the V gene TRBV6-6, with a tentative D call TRBD2 (5 bases). CDR3 length: 13 residues. Trimming shortened V by 7 bases and J by 0 bases, and 10 bases separated the two germline ends. CDR1 MNHNY and CDR2 SVGAGI come from the germline V gene (reference sequence). CDR3 amino acids: CASNSGISYEQYF. DNA for the CDR3: TGTGCCAGCAACTCCGGGATCTCCTACGAGCAGTACTTC.

The chain joins TRBV4-1 to TRBJ1-5; the D is unclear. The CDR3 loop spans 15 amino acids. Germline assignment: CDR1 MGHRA and CDR2 YSYEKL. V gave up 2 bases and J gave up 0 bases, with 8 bases separating them. Written as DNA, the CDR3 is TGCGCCAGCAGCCAATATGAGTATAGCAATCAGCCCCAGCATTTT. Protein product: CASSQYEYSNQPQHF.

The chain employs TRBV5-1 and TRBJ2-3, with 12 bases aligning to TRBD2. The germline V gene has CDR1 SGHRS and CDR2 YFSETQ. V shed 2 bases, J shed 8 bases, and the junction held 12 bases outside the gene matches. The CDR3 consists of 17 residues. Written as DNA, the CDR3 is TGCGCCAGCAGCTTCCCTAGCGGGAGGGCCGAGTTAGTTACGCAGTATTTT. Amino acid sequence: CASSFPSGRAELVTQYF.

This chain uses TRBV6-4 with TRBJ1-2, with TRBD1 matching 10 bases. The V gene end was trimmed by 4 bases and the J gene end by 6 bases; junction bases not matched to a gene: 11. From germline, CDR1 is MRHNA and CDR2 SNTAGT. The CDR3 contains 16 residues. This CDR3 reads CASSGVGQGEEDGYTF. The CDR3 DNA is TGTGCCAGCAGTGGGGTAGGACAGGGGGAGGAAGATGGCTACACCTTC.

The V gene is TRBV7-9, the J gene TRBJ2-7; TRBD1 aligns across 8 bases. The CDR3 contains 15 residues. With V trimmed by 5 bases and J by 9 bases, 15 bases remained unmatched. Germline V gene sequence: CDR1 SEHNR, CDR2 FQNEAQ (reference sequence). In DNA form, the CDR3 reads TGTGCCAGCAGCACCGGGACAGGTCCGGAGGAGCCGCAGTACTTC. Translated: CASSTGTGPEEPQYF.

This clonotype was observed a handful of times. The genes are TRBV19 and TRBJ2-2; 8 bases align to TRBD1. V dropped 7 bases and J dropped 5; count of bases not matched to a gene: 6. The V gene's germline CDR1 is LNHDA and CDR2 SQIVND (reference sequence). This CDR3 spans 14 amino acids. The CDR3 sequence is CASKRTGYTGELFF. CDR3 bases: TGTGCCAGTAAACGGACAGGGTATACCGGGGAGCTGTTTTTT.

V is TRBV3-1 and J is TRBJ2-2; the D is unclear. The germline CDR1 and CDR2 sequences are LGHDT and YNNKEL (reference sequence). The CDR3 spans 15 residues. Trimming cost V 3 bases and J 6 bases, with 14 bases left between them. Here the CDR3 DNA reads TGTGCCAGCAGCCAGTACAGTAGGTGGGCCGGGGAGCTGTTTTTT. This encodes CASSQYSRWAGELFF.

The chain recombines TRBV20-1 with TRBJ1-6, with a tentative D call TRBD1 (6 bases). Germline CDR1 is DFQATT and CDR2 is SNEGSKA (reference sequence). Trimming removed 3 bases from V and 4 bases from J, with 16 bases in between. The CDR3 length is 16 residues. In nucleotides, the CDR3 is TGCAGTGCTAGGACAGGAGTCGAGATATATAATTCACCCCTCCACTTT. It translates to CSARTGVEIYNSPLHF.

The chain is built from TRBV5-1 and TRBJ1-1; 12 bases are shared with TRBD1. The CDR3 contains 16 residues. The germline V gene encodes CDR1 SGHRS and CDR2 YFSETQ. V was clipped by 5 bases and J by 1 base; unmatched bases: 6. DNA for the CDR3: TGCGCCAGCAGACCGGGACAGGGGGCCTGGAACACTGAAGCTTTCTTT. Its translation is CASRPGQGAWNTEAFF.

This clonotype was counted a few times. The chain uses TRBV19 and TRBJ2-1; D possibly uses TRBD1 or TRBD2 (5 bases each). The V gene's germline CDR1 is LNHDA and CDR2 SQIVND (reference sequence). The CDR3 is 15 residues long. V gave up 4 bases and J gave up 0 bases, with 10 bases separating them. The CDR3, as DNA: TGTGCCAGTAGTAAGGGACGCCTCTCCTACAATGAGCAGTTCTTC. Translated: CASSKGRLSYNEQFF.

This clonotype was counted only a few times. The chain combines TRBV5-1 with TRBJ2-1; 7 nucleotides match TRBD2. The V gene end was trimmed by 1 base and the J gene end by 10 bases; junction bases not matched to a gene: 8. Looked up from germline, CDR1 is SGHRS and CDR2 is YFSETQ. The CDR3 spans 14 residues. The CDR3 sequence is CASSLPLAVREQFF. CDR3 in DNA: TGCGCCAGCAGCTTGCCCCTAGCGGTGCGCGAGCAGTTCTTC.

This clonotype was seen more than once but under ten times. The V gene is TRBV2, the J gene TRBJ2-3, with TRBD2 identical over 8 bases. Looked up from germline, CDR1 is SNHLY and CDR2 is FYNNEI. The CDR3 length is 17 residues. Trimming at V came to 4 bases and at J to 0 bases, leaving 9 bases not matched to a gene. CDR3 residues: CASSVTTSASSTDTQYF. In DNA form, the CDR3 reads TGTGCCAGCAGTGTTACGACTAGCGCTTCTAGCACAGATACGCAGTATTTT.

This clonotype was seen many times. This chain connects TRBV19 to TRBJ2-1; 11 nucleotides align to TRBD2. Trimming at V came to 3 bases and at J to 8 bases, leaving 6 bases not matched to a gene. The germline CDR1 and CDR2 sequences are LNHDA and SQIVND (reference sequence). The CDR3 sequence is 15 residues long. The CDR3 loop reads CASSIGLAGGDEQFF. DNA for the CDR3: TGTGCCAGTAGTATCGGACTAGCGGGCGGGGATGAGCAGTTCTTC.

The gene calls are TRBV2 and TRBJ2-2, with D possibly TRBD2 on 6 matching bases. There are 17 residues in the CDR3. Germline-derived CDR1 and CDR2 are SNHLY and FYNNEI. V was cut by 6 bases and J by 5 bases, with 22 bases left in between. This chain's CDR3 is CASRTRPPGSDTGELFF. For the CDR3, the DNA is TGTGCCAGCAGGACCCGTCCCCCCGGGAGCGATACCGGGGAGCTGTTTTTT.

The rearrangement uses TRBV4-1 and TRBJ2-7, with D possibly TRBD1 on 5 matching bases. From germline, CDR1 is MGHRA and CDR2 YSYEKL. Trimming took 0 bases from V and 0 from J, leaving 12 bases between them. The CDR3 has 16 amino acids. CDR3 protein: CASSQDNRRISYEQYF. The CDR3 nucleotides are TGCGCCAGCAGCCAAGATAACAGGCGAATCTCCTACGAGCAGTACTTC.

This clonotype has only one observation. The chain links TRBV7-3 to TRBJ2-1; 11 nucleotides match TRBD2. This CDR3 spans 15 amino acids. With V trimmed by 5 bases and J by 7 bases, 7 bases remained unmatched. CDR1 SGHTA and CDR2 FQGTGA come from the germline V gene. In DNA form, the CDR3 reads TGTGCCAGCAGCCGGGGACTAGCGGAGGGGAATGAGCAGTTCTTC. It codes for CASSRGLAEGNEQFF.

This clonotype has a handful of counts. The CDR3, as DNA: TGTGCCAGCAGCTTAGGACCCGCGGAGGAAAAACTGTTTTTT. It is translated as CASSLGPAEEKLFF. The chain links TRBV5-6 to TRBJ1-4; D call uncertain. The CDR3 extends over 14 amino acids. Trimming shortened V by 2 bases and J by 8 bases, and 13 bases separated the two germline ends. CDR1 is SGHDT and CDR2 is YYEEEE in the germline V gene.

V and J are TRBV20-1 and TRBJ1-4; D is perhaps TRBD1 (5 bases). This CDR3 spans 15 amino acids. Germline values: CDR1 DFQATT, CDR2 SNEGSKA (reference sequence). Trimming cost V 5 bases and J 6 bases, with 19 bases left between them. CDR3 loop: CSAWDLLPVDEKLFF. The CDR3 DNA reads TGCAGTGCTTGGGACTTACTTCCGGTGGATGAAAAACTGTTTTTT.

V gene TRBV6-1 combines with J gene TRBJ2-1; D is perhaps TRBD1 (7 bases). The CDR3 spans 18 residues. Trimming pared 6 bases from V and 3 bases from J, leaving 24 bases between. The germline V gene encodes CDR1 MNHNS and CDR2 SASEGT. The CDR3 sequence: CASSPTRRQGGYYNEQFF. The CDR3 nucleotides read TGTGCCAGCAGCCCAACCCGAAGACAGGGAGGATACTACAATGAGCAGTTCTTC.

The CDR3 loop is CSASAGDLRNEQFF. The CDR3 DNA reads as TGCAGTGCTAGCGCGGGAGATTTGAGGAATGAGCAGTTCTTC. The chain couples TRBV20-1 to TRBJ2-1; 7 positions agree with TRBD2. The CDR3 has 14 amino acids. Per germline, CDR1 DFQATT and CDR2 SNEGSKA (reference sequence). J lost 7 bases, V lost 3 bases, and 9 bases had no gene match.

The chain uses TRBV29-1 and TRBJ1-1; D is undetermined. The CDR3 extends over 14 amino acids. The V gene lost 0 bases and the J gene lost 1 base, with 9 bases spanning the gap. Per germline, CDR1 SQVTM and CDR2 ANQGSEA. The chain's CDR3 is CSVEDRTGNTEAFF. The DNA of the CDR3 is TGCAGCGTTGAAGATAGGACGGGGAACACTGAAGCTTTCTTT.

The V gene is TRBV12-3 or TRBV12-4, the J gene TRBJ2-1; 8 positions match TRBD1. The CDR3 is made up of 17 amino acids. V dropped 5 bases and J dropped 0; count of bases not matched to a gene: 9. CDR3 region: CASSRFTGGSSYNEQFF. CDR3 in DNA: TGTGCCAGCAGTCGATTCACAGGGGGGAGCTCCTACAATGAGCAGTTCTTC.

Only a few counts were recorded for this clonotype. The J gene is TRBJ2-5, the V gene TRBV6-1; D is undetermined. The CDR3 is 12 residues long. Germline CDR1 and CDR2: MNHNS and SASEGT. V was shortened by 7 bases and J by 5 bases, with 11 bases between the two germline ends. CDR3 sequence (DNA): TGTGCCAGCACCCGAATAAGGGAGACCCAGTACTTC. Its protein is CASTRIRETQYF.

In its sample, this clonotype was seen a few times. V usage is TRBV29-1 and J usage is TRBJ2-1; D gene ambiguous. Germline-derived CDR1 and CDR2 are SQVTM and ANQGSEA. CDR3 length: 10 residues. V was clipped by 7 bases and J by 7 bases, with 8 bases between them. CDR3 amino acids: CSATTNEQFF. The CDR3 region has the DNA TGCAGCGCTACTACTAATGAGCAGTTCTTC.

The rearrangement uses TRBV27 and TRBJ2-3; D is ambiguous. Trimming took 5 bases from V and 2 from J, leaving 8 bases between them. CDR3 length: 13 amino acids. Germline CDR1 MNHEY, CDR2 SMNVEV (reference sequence). The CDR3 loop is CASSSDYTDTQYF. The CDR3 DNA reads TGTGCCAGCAGTAGCGATTACACAGATACGCAGTATTTT.

The rearrangement joins TRBV11-2 to TRBJ2-1; 13 bases are a match to TRBD2. The CDR3 sequence is 18 residues long. Germline-derived CDR1 and CDR2 are SGHAT and FQNNGV. The ends lost 3 bases at V and 3 bases at J; junction bases unmatched: 8. In DNA, the CDR3 is TGTGCCAGCAGCTTGAAACTAGCGGGAGGGACACTCTACAATGAGCAGTTCTTC. It encodes CASSLKLAGGTLYNEQFF.